This T cell receptor beta chain was observed in a study of cytomegalovirus exposure and HLA in healthy donors. About the study: Within an early data release were about 85 million unique TCRs drawn from HLA-typed donors. Study findings and constraints: Among TCR sequences, most were rare, though some public TCRs appeared in many donors. Within an earlier analysis, most TCR beta V segments proved productive either about 87% or about 30% of the time.

This CDR3 is built from 13 residues. V was cut by 8 bases and J by 4 bases, with 14 bases left in between. Germline V lookup: CDR1 MNHNS, CDR2 SASEGT. On this clone itself: Antigen unknown.

60 Vbeta and 13 Jbeta primers were used in PCR. Only in-frame clones appear in the TCRdb table, and some are missing; sequencing was by immunoSEQ multiplex PCR. The sample comprises under 120,000 clones, 65% of which are singletons, and around 4% rests with the top ten. This clonotype originated in a man aged 25-45 years in good health and CMV-seropositive. The chain recombines TRBV6-1 with TRBJ1-2, with D unclear. The sequenced material came from PBMCs. CDR3 sequence: CASAITATYGYTF. Written as DNA, the CDR3 is TGTGCCAGCGCCATAACAGCTACCTATGGCTACACCTTC.